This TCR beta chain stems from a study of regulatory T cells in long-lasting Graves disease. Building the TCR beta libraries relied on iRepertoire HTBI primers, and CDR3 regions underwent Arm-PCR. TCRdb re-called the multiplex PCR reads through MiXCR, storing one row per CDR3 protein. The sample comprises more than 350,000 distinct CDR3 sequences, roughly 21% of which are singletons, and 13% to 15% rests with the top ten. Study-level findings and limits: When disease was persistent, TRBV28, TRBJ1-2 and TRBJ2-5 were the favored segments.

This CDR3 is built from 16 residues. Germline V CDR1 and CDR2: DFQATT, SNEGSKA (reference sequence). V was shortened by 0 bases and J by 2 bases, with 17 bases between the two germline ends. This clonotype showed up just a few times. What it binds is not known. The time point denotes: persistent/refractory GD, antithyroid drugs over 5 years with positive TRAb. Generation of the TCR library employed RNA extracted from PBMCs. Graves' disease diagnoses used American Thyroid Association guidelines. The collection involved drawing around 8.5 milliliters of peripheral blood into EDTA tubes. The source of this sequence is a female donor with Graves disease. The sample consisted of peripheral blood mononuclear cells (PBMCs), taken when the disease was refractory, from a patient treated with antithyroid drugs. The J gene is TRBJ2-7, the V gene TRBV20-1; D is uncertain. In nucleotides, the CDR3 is TGCAGTGCTAGAGATTCTTTCAGGCAGACGGCCTACGAGCAGTACTTC. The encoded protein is CSARDSFRQTAYEQYF.